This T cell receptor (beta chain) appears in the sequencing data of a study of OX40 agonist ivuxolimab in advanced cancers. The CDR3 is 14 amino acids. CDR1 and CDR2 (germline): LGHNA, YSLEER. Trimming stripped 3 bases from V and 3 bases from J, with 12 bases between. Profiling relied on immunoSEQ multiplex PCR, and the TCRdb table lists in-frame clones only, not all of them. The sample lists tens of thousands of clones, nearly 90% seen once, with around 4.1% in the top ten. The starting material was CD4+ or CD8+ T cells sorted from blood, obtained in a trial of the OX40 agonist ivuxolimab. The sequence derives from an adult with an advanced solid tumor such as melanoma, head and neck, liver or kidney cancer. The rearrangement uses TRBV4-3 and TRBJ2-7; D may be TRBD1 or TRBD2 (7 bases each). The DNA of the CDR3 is TGCGCCAGCAGCCAGGGGGGGACAGACTACGAGCAGTACTTC. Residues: CASSQGGTDYEQYF.